This record looks at one T cell receptor beta chain sequence and its context. The antigen is unknown. Blood replicates held 0.5 ug DNA, tumor or normal breast approximately 1.5 ug, two each. Method: immunoSEQ multiplex PCR; TCRdb's copy keeps in-frame clones and lacks some. Here the sample spans about 31,000 clones, roughly 77% being singletons. This sample is drawn from a study of early stage breast cancer tumors. The overall study: Each sample averaged approximately 10-fold read coverage.

Study-wide results and limits: In about 90% of the 16 patients, blood comparison separated tumor from normal breast.

Germline loops: CDR1 LGHNA, CDR2 YSLEER. This CDR3 has 18 amino acids. Trimming at V came to 1 base and at J to 10 bases, leaving 14 bases not matched to a gene. The rearrangement joins TRBV4-3 to TRBJ2-1, with TRBD1 identical over 12 bases. The receptor was isolated from a person in their forties with breast cancer. Sequencing used blood. In nucleotides, the CDR3 is TGCGCCAGCAGCCAAGCGTCATGGGGGGGACAGGGGGCAGAGGAGCAGTTCTTC. Its protein is CASSQASWGGQGAEEQFF.